This T cell receptor beta chain was identified during a study of response to subunit inactivated influenza vaccine. The germline CDR1 and CDR2 sequences are SGHTA and FQGNSA. CDR3 length: 15 residues. The junction had 6 bases not matched to a gene; V was cut back by 4 bases and J by 3 bases. About this clonotype: No antigen is known for it.

Findings and caveats of the study: There was a suggestion from the authors that each seasonal influenza vaccination recruits few new T cells.

Each CDR3 protein gets one entry after TCRdb re-called the RT-PCR reads with MiXCR. The sample carries about 500,000 distinct CDR3 sequences, 6% to 9% recorded once. This sequence was found in a man between 50 and 69 years old who received an inactivated influenza vaccine. The V call is TRBV7-2, the J call TRBJ2-7; 10 bases map to TRBD1. The source material was PBMCs from blood, sampled around 2 years after vaccination. The CDR3 nucleotides read TGTGCCAGCAGCTATCGACAGGGGGCCAACTACGAGCAGTACTTC. Protein: CASSYRQGANYEQYF.